The TCR beta chain under discussion was sequenced for a study of T cell repertoires in cytomegalovirus infection. The overall study: Public TCR beta signatures indicated both CMV infection and matching HLA type.

The CDR3 spans 17 residues. Trimming removed 4 bases at V and 1 base at J, with 17 bases between. Study findings and constraints: Ex vivo responses were dominated by HLA-C-restricted CMV-specific TCR beta clonotypes. Carriers of CMV plus the relevant HLA were identified by cumulative public TCR beta family frequency.

One entry per CDR3 protein results from TCRdb running MiXCR on the reads. Among 200,000 to 300,000 distinct CDR3 sequences listed, roughly an eighth were seen once. This clonotype was recorded at least ten times. What it recognizes is unknown. The V call is TRBV23-1, the J call TRBJ2-1; maybe TRBD1 (6 bases). TRBV23-1 is filed as an ORF, its function uncertain. The TCR comes from a human donor in good health (CMV status not recorded). Some clones in this sample may be carry-over from other donors' samples. Sequenced sample: PBMCs. Here the CDR3 reads CASSPTDRRISYNEQFF. The CDR3, as DNA: TGCGCCAGCAGTCCCACCGACAGGAGGATATCCTACAATGAGCAGTTCTTC.